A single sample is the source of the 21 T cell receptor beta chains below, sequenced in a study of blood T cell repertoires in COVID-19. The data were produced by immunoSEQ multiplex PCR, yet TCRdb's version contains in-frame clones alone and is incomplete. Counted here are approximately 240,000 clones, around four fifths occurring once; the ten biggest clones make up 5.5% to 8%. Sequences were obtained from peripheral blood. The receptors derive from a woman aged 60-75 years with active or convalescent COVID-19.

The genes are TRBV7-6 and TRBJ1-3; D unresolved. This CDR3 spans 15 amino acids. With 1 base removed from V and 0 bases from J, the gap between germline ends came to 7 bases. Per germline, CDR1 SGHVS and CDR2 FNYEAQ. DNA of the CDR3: TGTGCCAGCAGCTTAGGGGCAGCCTCTGGAAACACCATATATTTT. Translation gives CASSLGAASGNTIYF.

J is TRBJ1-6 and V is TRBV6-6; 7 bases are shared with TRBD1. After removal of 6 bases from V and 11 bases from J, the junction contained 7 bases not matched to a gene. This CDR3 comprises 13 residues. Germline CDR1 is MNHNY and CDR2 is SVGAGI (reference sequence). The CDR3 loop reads CASSRQGATPLHF. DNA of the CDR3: TGTGCCAGCAGCAGACAGGGTGCAACACCCCTCCACTTT.

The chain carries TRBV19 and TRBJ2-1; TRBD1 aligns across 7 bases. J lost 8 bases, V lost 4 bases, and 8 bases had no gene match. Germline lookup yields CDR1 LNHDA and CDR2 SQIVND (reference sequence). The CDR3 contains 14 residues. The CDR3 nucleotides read TGTGCCAGTAGTAGACAGGGATTTGGCGATGAGCAGTTCTTC. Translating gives CASSRQGFGDEQFF.

DNA for the CDR3: TGTGCCAGCAGCCAAGGCAGAGCCAAAAACATTCAGTACTTC. Translating gives CASSQGRAKNIQYF. The rearrangement links TRBV3-1 (or the pseudogene TRBV3-2) to TRBJ2-4; no clear D. There are 14 residues in the CDR3. Germline values: CDR1 LGHDT, CDR2 YNNKEL (reference sequence). Trimming took off 1 base at V and 0 bases at J, with 4 bases between the two ends.

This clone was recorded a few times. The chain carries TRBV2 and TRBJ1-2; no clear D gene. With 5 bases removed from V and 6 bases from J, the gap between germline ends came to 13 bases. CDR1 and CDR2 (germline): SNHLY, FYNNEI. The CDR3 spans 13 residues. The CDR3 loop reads CASSRPREHGYTF. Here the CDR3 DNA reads TGTGCCAGCAGTAGGCCAAGGGAGCATGGCTACACCTTC.

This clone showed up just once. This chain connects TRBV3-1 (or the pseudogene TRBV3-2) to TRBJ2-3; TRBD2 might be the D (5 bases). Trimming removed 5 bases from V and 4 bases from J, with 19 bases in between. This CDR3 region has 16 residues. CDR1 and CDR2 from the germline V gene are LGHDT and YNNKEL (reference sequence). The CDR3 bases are TGTGCCAGCAGCAAGATGGCGGGCAGTTTCGCAGATACGCAGTATTTT. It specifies CASSKMAGSFADTQYF.

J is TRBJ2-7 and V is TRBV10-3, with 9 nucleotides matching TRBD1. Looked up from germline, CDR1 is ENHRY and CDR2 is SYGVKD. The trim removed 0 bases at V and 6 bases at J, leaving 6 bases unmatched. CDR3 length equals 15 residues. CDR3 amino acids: CAISESGQGIGEQYF. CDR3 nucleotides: TGTGCCATCAGTGAGTCGGGACAGGGAATCGGCGAGCAGTACTTC.

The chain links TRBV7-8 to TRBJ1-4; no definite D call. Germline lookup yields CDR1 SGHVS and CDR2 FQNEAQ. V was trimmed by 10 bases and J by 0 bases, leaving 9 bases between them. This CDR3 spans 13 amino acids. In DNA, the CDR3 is TGTGCCACCCACGGGGCAACTAATGAAAAACTGTTTTTT. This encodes CATHGATNEKLFF.

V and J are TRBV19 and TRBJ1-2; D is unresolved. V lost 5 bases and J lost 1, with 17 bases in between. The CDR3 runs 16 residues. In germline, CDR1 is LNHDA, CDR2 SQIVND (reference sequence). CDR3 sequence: CASSEWTDQINYGYTF. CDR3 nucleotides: TGTGCCAGTAGTGAATGGACTGACCAAATTAACTATGGCTACACCTTC.

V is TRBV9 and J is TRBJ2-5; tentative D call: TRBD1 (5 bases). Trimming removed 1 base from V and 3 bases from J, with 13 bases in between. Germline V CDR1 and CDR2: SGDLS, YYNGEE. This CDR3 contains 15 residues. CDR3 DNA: TGTGCCAGCAGCGTAAGTCAGGGAAGAGAAGAGACCCAGTACTTC. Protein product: CASSVSQGREETQYF.

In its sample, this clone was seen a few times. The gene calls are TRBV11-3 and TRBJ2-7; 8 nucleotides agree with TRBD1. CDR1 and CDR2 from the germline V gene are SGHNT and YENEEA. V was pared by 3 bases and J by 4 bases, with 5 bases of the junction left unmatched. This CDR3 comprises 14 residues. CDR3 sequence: CASSFDGQGYEQYF. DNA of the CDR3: TGTGCCAGCAGCTTCGACGGACAGGGTTACGAGCAGTACTTC.

CDR3 loop: CAISGQMNTEAFF. As DNA, the CDR3 is TGTGCCATCTCGGGACAGATGAACACTGAAGCTTTCTTT. V is TRBV12-3 or TRBV12-4 and J is TRBJ1-1; 7 bases map to TRBD1. CDR3 length equals 13 residues. Trimming cost V 10 bases and J 0 bases; bases outside gene matches: 5.

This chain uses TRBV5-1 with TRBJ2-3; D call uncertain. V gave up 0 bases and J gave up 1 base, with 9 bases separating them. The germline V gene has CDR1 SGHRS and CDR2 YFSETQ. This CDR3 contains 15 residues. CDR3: CASSLESRGTDTQYF. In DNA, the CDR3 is TGCGCCAGCAGCTTGGAGAGTCGGGGCACAGATACGCAGTATTTT.

The CDR3 is CASSGWVDRGFAYGYTF. The CDR3 bases are TGTGCCAGCAGCGGTTGGGTAGACAGGGGATTCGCGTATGGCTACACCTTC. The chain recombines TRBV11-3 with TRBJ1-2; 8 nucleotides line up with TRBD1. The germline V gene encodes CDR1 SGHNT and CDR2 YENEEA. The CDR3 totals 17 residues. V shed 5 bases and J 5 bases; nucleotides not matched to a gene: 16.

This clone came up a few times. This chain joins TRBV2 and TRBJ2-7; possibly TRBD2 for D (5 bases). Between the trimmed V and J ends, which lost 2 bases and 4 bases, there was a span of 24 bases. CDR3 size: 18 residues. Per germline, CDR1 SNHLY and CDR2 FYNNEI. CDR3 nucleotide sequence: TGTGCCAGCAGTGAATCAATAAGGAGGTGGAACCTCGCTTACGAGCAGTACGTC. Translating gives CASSESIRRWNLAYEQYV.

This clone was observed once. The DNA of the CDR3 is TGTGCCAGCAGTGAATCCGAACAGGGGGCGTGGGGTGGGGTCCGGAACACTGAAGCTTTCTTT. Amino acid sequence: CASSESEQGAWGGVRNTEAFF. This chain connects TRBV6-1 to TRBJ1-1; 9 bases map to TRBD1. Germline CDR1 MNHNS, CDR2 SASEGT. The V segment lost 2 bases and the J segment 1 base; nucleotides outside the gene matches: 20. The CDR3 is 21 amino acids.

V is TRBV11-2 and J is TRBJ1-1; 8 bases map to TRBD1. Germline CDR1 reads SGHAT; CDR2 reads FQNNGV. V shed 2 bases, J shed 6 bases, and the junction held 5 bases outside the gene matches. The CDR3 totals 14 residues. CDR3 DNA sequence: TGTGCCAGCAGCTTAACCTCAGGGGGCCCTGAAGCTTTCTTT. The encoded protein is CASSLTSGGPEAFF.

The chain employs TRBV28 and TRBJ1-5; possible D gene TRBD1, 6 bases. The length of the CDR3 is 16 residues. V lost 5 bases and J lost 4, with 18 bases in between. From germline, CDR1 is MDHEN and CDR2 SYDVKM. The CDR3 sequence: CASSTRHREMNQPQHF. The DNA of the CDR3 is TGTGCCAGCAGTACGCGGCACAGGGAAATGAATCAGCCCCAGCATTTT.

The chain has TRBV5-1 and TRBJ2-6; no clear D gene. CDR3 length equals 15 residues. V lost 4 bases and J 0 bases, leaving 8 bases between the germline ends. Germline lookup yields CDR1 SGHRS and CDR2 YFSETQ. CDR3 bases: TGCGCCAGCAGCACCATTAGCTCTGGGGCCAACGTCCTGACTTTC. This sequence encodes CASSTISSGANVLTF.

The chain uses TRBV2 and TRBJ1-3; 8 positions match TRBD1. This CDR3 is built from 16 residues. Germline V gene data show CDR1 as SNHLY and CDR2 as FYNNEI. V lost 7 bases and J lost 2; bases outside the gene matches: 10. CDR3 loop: CASNPGQGSAGNTIYF. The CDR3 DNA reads TGTGCCAGCAACCCTGGACAGGGCTCTGCTGGAAACACCATATATTTT.

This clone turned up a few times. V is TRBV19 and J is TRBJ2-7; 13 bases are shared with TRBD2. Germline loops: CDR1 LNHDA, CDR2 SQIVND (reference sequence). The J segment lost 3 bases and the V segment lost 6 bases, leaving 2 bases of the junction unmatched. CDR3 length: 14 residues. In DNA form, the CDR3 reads TGTGCCAGTAGCCGGACTAGCGGGAGCTACGAGCAGTACTTC. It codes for CASSRTSGSYEQYF.